This TCR beta chain derives from a study of T cells in Graves' hyperthyroidism and ophthalmopathy (dated by TCRdb to the late 2010s). Describing the broader study: Peripheral blood samples were taken at initial diagnosis, before any treatment was given. After sampling, hyperthyroidism patients received methimazole starting at 30 mg daily, and ophthalmopathy patients received high-dose intravenous methylprednisolone. TCR V-J signatures able to tell the groups apart were searched for in a discovery cohort of 90 to 100 patients, of whom under 45 had Graves' ophthalmopathy and roughly 59 had stable Graves' hyperthyroidism. Thyroid tissue and blood T-cell repertoires from several Graves' hyperthyroidism patients were also compared in the study. The 75 to 100 discovery patients were randomly split 7:3 into training and test sets. The paper describes TCR Vbeta CDR3 sequencing of fewer than 150 peripheral blood samples, made up of about 41 ophthalmopathy patients, roughly 80 hyperthyroidism patients and 17 progressor patients. Whether ophthalmopathy could be predicted prospectively was tested in an independent validation cohort made up of approximately 19 hyperthyroidism patients plus 17 patients who later progressed to ophthalmopathy.

Overall study results and their limits: Sample size was not statistically predetermined, and investigators were not blinded to group allocation. Ophthalmopathy was separated from stable hyperthyroidism by a 13 V-J signature model, with around 88% sensitivity and about 81% specificity obtained in cross-validation and 80%/75% obtained in testing. Blood samples also contained most of the expanded thyroid clonotypes (frequency above 0.001), which suggests that blood repertoires may reflect thyroid immune responses. During validation, the model predicted progression to ophthalmopathy a median of approximately six months ahead of onset, with more than 60% sensitivity and under 85% specificity.

Concerning this clonotype itself: Its antigen target is currently unknown. It has no much larger one-base neighbor in the sample; base qualities were not kept.

TCR beta CDR3 regions were amplified from RNA transcripts. A first-round RT-PCR of the TCR CDR3 used the HTBI primer set with the Qiagen OneStep RT-PCR kit. Libraries were constructed in a second round of multiplex PCR, after which size selection and purification were performed. Libraries were sequenced paired-end with 100 bp reads on an Illumina HiSeq2000. The source study handled its data this way. SOAPnuke was used to process the raw data, with reads discarded if the reads contained adapters or uncalled bases, had a mean Phred below 15, or lacked an exact constant-primer or identifier match. High-quality paired reads were merged using COPE v1.2.5, and each unique nucleotide sequence was defined as a clonotype. Clonotypes were aligned to IMGT TRBV, TRBD and TRBJ reference segments using MiTCR v1.1. The analysis was restricted to V-J combinations with a frequency above 0.0001, which together covered approximately 99% of the repertoires. A TCS score was defined as the ratio between F50 (clonal expansion) and ExV (chaos), using BLOSUM62-based TCRdist between CDR3 peptides within each V-J. Welch's t-statistics and random forest reduced 514 V-J features to about 13, which were used in a naive Bayes classifier (R e1071). The public reads were run again by TCRdb, first through fastp at Q25 and then through MiXCR, and only productive beta chains were kept. When rows share a CDR3 protein, they turn into one entry using the most common DNA and genes. These V and J calls are TCRdb output, not the study's own analysis. This sample has nearly 600,000 distinct CDR3 sequences in its table, and approximately 14% of those were observed once. Together, the top ten hold around 5.4% of the sample.

V lost 5 bases and J lost 10 bases, and the count of bases not matched to a germline gene is 18. Looking up the germline V gene (reference sequence) yields CDR1 SEHNR and CDR2 FQNEAQ. Taken from cysteine to phenylalanine, the CDR3 has 18 residues. The read is trimmed to its CDR3 DNA, 54 bases read in frame from base 1. The hyperthyroidism patients were between 18 and 65 years old and newly diagnosed, with a disease duration of less than 2 months. Exclusion was applied to patients with uncontrolled infections, other autoimmune diseases, pregnancy or lactation. Diagnoses were established on the basis of clinical symptoms, serum thyroxine and TRAb, thyroid ultrasound, and orbital computed tomography. For progressor patients, blood was drawn at the first diagnosis of hyperthyroidism, before any ophthalmopathy symptoms had appeared. PBMCs were isolated from approximately 10 ml of fresh peripheral blood by Ficoll-Paque density gradient centrifugation. Progressor patients were first diagnosed with Graves' hyperthyroidism and then developed ophthalmopathy during follow-up. Total RNA was extracted with Trizol reagent, and quality was checked on an Agilent 2100 Bioanalyzer.

The sequence is built from TRBV7-9 and TRBJ2-1, with 12 middle bases fitting TRBD2. The sample comprised blood. The clonotype originates from a woman in her twenties or thirties with Graves' hyperthyroidism that later progressed to Graves' ophthalmopathy. The CDR3 protein is CASSDYRTSGASLREQFF. The base sequence is TGTGCCAGCAGCGACTACCGGACTAGCGGGGCCTCTTTAAGGGAGCAGTTCTTC.